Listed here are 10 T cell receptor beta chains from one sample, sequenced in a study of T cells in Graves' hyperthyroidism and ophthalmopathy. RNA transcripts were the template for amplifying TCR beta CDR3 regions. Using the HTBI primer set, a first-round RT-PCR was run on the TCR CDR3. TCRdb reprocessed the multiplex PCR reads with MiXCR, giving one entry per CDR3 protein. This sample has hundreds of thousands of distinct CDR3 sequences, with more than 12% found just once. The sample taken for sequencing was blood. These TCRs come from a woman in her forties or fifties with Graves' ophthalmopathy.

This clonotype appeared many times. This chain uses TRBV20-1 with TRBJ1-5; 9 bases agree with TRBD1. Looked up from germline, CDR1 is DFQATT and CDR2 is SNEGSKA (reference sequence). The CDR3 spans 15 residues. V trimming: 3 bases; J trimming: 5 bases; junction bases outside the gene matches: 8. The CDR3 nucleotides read TGCAGTGCTAGTCCCGGACAGGGGATGGATCAGCCCCAGCATTTT. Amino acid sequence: CSASPGQGMDQPQHF.

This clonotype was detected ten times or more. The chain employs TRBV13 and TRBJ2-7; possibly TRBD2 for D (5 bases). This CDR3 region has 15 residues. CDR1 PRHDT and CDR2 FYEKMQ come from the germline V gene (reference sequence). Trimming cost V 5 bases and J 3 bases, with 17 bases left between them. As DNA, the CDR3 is TGTGCCAGCAGCCCCAGAGCGGACCCCTTCTACGAGCAGTACTTC. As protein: CASSPRADPFYEQYF.

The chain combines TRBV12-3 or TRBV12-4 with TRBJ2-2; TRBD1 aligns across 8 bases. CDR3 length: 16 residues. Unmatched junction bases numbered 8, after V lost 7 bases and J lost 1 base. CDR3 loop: CASNLWGTGNTGELFF. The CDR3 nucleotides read TGTGCCAGCAACCTTTGGGGGACAGGGAACACCGGGGAGCTGTTTTTT.

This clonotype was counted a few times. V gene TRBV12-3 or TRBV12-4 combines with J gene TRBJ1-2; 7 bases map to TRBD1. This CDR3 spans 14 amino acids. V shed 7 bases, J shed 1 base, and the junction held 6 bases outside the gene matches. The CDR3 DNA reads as TGTGCCAGCACCTCGGACAGGATTAACTATGGCTACACCTTC. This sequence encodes CASTSDRINYGYTF.

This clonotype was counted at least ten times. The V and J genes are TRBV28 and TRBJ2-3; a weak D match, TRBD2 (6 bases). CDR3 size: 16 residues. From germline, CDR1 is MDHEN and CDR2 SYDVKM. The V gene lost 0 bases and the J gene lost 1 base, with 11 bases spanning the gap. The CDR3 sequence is CASSLWSGEGTDTQYF. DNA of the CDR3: TGTGCCAGCAGTTTATGGTCGGGGGAGGGCACAGATACGCAGTATTTT.

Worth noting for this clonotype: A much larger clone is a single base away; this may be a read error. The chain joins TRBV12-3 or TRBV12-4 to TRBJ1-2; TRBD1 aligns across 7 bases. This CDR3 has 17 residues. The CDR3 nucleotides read TGTGCCAGCAGTTTTGGACAGGCTCATCGTAAAATCTATGGCTACAACTTC. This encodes CASSFGQAHRKIYGYNF.

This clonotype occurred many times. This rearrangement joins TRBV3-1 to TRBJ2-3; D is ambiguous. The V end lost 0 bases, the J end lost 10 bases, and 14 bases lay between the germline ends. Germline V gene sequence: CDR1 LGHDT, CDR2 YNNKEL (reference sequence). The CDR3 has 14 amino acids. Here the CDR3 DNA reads TGTGCCAGCAGCCAAGATCCGGACCTGCAGGCGCAGTATTTT. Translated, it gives CASSQDPDLQAQYF.

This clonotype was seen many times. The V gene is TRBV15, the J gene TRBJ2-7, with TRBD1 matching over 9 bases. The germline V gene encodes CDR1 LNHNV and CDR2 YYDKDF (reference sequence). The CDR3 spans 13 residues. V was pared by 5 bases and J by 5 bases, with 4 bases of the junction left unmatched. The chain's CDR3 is CATSGTGTHEQYF. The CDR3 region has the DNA TGTGCCACCAGCGGGACAGGGACCCACGAGCAGTACTTC.

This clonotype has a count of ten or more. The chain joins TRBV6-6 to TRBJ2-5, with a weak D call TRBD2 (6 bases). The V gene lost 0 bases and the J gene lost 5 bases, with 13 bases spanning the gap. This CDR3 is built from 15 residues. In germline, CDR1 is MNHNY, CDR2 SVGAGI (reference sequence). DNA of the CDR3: TGTGCCAGCAGTTACTCGAGGAGGGCCGGGGAGACCCAGTACTTC. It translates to CASSYSRRAGETQYF.

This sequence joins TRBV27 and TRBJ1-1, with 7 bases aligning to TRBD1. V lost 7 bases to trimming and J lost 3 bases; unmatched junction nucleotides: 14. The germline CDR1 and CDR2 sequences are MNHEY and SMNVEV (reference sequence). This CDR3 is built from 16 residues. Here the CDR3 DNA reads TGTGCCAGCACCACTTTAGGGGAGGGGGCTCACACTGAAGCTTTCTTT. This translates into CASTTLGEGAHTEAFF.